The clone carrying this T cell receptor (beta chain) was seen repeatedly, ten times or more. The CDR3 spans 15 residues. Germline CDR1 and CDR2: MGHRA and YSYEKL. Trimming took 1 base from V and 4 from J; bases not matched to a gene: 3. The data derive from a study of blood T cell repertoires in COVID-19. Study-level information: COVID-19 samples from acute and convalescent phases originated in the United States, Italy and Spain.

In the original workflow: Amplification of reference gene primers provided the estimated nucleated cell counts. Only in-frame clones appear in the TCRdb table, and some are missing; sequencing was by immunoSEQ multiplex PCR. Clone size and the V and J calls come from that table; the DNA yielded D and trimming. The table includes around 400,000 clones, 87% detected once. J is TRBJ2-3 and V is TRBV4-1; 9 positions match TRBD1. The sample comprised peripheral blood. The source of this sequence is a woman aged 55-69 years with COVID-19, enrolled during active disease. CDR3 protein: CASSQGTGASDTQYF. The CDR3 region has the DNA TGCGCCAGCAGCCAAGGGACAGGGGCCTCAGATACGCAGTATTTT.